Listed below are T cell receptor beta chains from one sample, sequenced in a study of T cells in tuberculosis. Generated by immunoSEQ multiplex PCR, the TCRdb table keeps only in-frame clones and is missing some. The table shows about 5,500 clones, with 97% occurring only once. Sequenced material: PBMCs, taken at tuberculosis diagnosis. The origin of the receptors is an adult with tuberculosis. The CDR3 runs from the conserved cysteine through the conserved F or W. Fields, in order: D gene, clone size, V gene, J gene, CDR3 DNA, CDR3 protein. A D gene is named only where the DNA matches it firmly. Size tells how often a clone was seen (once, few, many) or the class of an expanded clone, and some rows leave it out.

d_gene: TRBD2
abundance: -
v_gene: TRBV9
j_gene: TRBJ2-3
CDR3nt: TGTGCCAGCAGCGGCTGGACTAGCGTCACAGATACGCAGTATTTT
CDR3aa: CASSGWTSVTDTQYF

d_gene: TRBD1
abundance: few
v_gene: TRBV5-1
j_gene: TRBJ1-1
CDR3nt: TGCGCCAGCAGCTGGACCTCCGGGACAGCGATGAACACTGAAGCTTTCTTT
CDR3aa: CASSWTSGTAMNTEAFF

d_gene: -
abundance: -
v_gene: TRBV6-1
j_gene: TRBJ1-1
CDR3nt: TGTGCCAGCGGACAAAAACACCGGAACACTGAAGCTTTCTTT
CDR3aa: CASGQKHRNTEAFF

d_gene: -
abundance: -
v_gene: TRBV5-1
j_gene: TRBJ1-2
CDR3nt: TGCGCCAGCAGCGGGGCGGCACTCTATGGCTACACCTTC
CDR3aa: CASSGAALYGYTF

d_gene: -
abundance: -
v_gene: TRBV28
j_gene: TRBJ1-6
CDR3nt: TGTGCCAGCAGGTCAGGGAAAGCATCACCCCTCCACTTT
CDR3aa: CASRSGKASPLHF

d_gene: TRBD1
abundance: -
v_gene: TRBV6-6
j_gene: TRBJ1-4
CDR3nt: TGTGCCAGCAGTTACAGGGACAGGGTTGAAAAACTGTTTTTT
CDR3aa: CASSYRDRVEKLFF

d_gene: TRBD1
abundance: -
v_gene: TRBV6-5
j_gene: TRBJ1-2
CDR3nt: TGTGCCAGCAGCCCCGACCCGACAGGGGGCTCTGGCTACACCTTC
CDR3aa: CASSPDPTGGSGYTF

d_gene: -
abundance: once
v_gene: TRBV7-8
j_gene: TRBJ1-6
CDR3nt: TGTGCCAGCAGCTTGGAGGGCACAGATAATTCACCCCTCCACTTT
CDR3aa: CASSLEGTDNSPLHF

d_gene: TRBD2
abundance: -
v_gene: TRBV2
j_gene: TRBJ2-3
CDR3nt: TGTGCCAGCAGTGTGGCTAGCGGGGGGGCTAGCACAGATACGCAGTATTTT
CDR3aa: CASSVASGGASTDTQYF

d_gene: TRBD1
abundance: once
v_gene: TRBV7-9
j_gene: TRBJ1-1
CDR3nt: TGTGCCAGCAGCAAAGGACAGGGAACCACTGAAGCTTTCTTT
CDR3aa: CASSKGQGTTEAFF

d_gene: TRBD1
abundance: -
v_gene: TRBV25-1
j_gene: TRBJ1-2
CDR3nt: TGTGCCAGCAGTGATAGTCGGTGGGACAGAACCTATGGCTACACCTTC
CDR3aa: CASSDSRWDRTYGYTF

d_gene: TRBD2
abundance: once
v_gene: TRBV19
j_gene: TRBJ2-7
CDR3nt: TGTGCCAGTAGTATGCGGGGGAGCTCCTACGAGCAGTACTTC
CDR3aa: CASSMRGSSYEQYF

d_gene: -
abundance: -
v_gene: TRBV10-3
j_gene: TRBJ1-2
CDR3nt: TGTGCCATCAGGGACCTGACAGGAAACTATGGCTACACCTTC
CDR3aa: CAIRDLTGNYGYTF

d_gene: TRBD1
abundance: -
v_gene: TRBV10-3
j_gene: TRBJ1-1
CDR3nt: TGTGCCATCACCCGAACCAGGGGGGACACTGAAGCTTTCTTT
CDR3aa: CAITRTRGDTEAFF

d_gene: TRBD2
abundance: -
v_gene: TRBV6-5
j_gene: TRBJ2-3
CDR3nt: TGTGCCAGCAGGGTAGCGGGGGGAGACACAGATACGCAGTATTTT
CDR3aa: CASRVAGGDTDTQYF

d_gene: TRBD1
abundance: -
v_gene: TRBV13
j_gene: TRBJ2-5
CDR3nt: TGTGCCAGCAGAAAGAACAGGGGGCTGGAGACCCAGTACTTC
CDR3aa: CASRKNRGLETQYF

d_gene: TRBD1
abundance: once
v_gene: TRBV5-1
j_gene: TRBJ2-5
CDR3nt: TGCGCCAGCAGCTTGTCCGGGACAGGGGACGCTCAAGAGACCCAGTACTTC
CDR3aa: CASSLSGTGDAQETQYF

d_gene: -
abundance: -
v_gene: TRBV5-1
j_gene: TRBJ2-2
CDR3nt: TGCGCCAGCAGCATACTCAGGGAAGGGAACACCGGGGAGCTGTTTTTT
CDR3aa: CASSILREGNTGELFF

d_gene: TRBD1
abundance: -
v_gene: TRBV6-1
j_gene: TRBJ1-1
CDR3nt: TGTGCCAGCAGGGGGACAGGGATTAGGAACACTGAAGCTTTCTTT
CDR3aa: CASRGTGIRNTEAFF

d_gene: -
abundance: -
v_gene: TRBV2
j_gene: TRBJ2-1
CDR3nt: TGTGCCAGCAGTGAGGCGGGCAGGGGGGTCGGCTTAAGCTCCTACAATGAGCAGTTCTTC
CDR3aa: CASSEAGRGVGLSSYNEQFF

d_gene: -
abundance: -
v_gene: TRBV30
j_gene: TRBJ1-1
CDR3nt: TGTGCCTGGAGTCTGGGGGGGAACACTGAAGCTTTCTTT
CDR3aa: CAWSLGGNTEAFF

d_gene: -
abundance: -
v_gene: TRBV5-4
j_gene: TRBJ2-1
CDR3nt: TGTGCCAGCAGCTTAAACCCGAGCTCCTACAATGAGCAGTTCTTC
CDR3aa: CASSLNPSSYNEQFF

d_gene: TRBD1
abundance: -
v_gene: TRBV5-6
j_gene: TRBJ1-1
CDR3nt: TGTGCCAGCAGCTTGGAACAGGGGTTAAAAACTGAAGCTTTCTTT
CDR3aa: CASSLEQGLKTEAFF

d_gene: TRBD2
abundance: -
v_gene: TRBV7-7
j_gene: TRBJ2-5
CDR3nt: TGTGCCAGCAGCCACGGGGGGGGACTAGCGGGGCAAGAGACCCAGTACTTC
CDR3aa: CASSHGGGLAGQETQYF

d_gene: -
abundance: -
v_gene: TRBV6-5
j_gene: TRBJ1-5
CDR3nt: TGTGCCAGCAGTTACTCGGGCACAGTGGATCAGCCCCAGCATTTT
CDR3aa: CASSYSGTVDQPQHF

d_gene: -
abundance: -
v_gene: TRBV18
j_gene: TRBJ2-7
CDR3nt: TGTGCCAGCTCACCAGGAGGGAGCTACGACGAGCAGTACTTC
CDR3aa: CASSPGGSYDEQYF

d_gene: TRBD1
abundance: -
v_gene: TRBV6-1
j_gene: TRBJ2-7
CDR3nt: TGTGCCAGCAGTGAAGAGGGGACAGGGGATTACGAGCAGTACTTC
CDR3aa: CASSEEGTGDYEQYF

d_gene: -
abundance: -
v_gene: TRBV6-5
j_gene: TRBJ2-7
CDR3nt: TGTGCCAGCAGTTTCGCGGAGAGTGTGTACGAGCAGTACTTC
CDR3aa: CASSFAESVYEQYF

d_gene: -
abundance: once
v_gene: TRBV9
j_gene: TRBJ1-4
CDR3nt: TGTGCCAGCAGCGTAGAAGGGGCGGCGAGTGAAAAACTGTTTTTT
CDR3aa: CASSVEGAASEKLFF

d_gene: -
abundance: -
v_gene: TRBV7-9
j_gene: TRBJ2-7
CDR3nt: TGTGCCAGCGGGCGGGGATCCTACGAGCAGTACTTC
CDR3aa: CASGRGSYEQYF

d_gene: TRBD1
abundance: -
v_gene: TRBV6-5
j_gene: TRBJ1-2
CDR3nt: TGTGCCAGCAGCAATGGACAGGGCTATGGCTACACCTTC
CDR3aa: CASSNGQGYGYTF

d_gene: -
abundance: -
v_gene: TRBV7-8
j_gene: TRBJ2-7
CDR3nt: TGTGCCAGCAGCTCCCGAGGATACGAGCAGTACTTC
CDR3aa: CASSSRGYEQYF

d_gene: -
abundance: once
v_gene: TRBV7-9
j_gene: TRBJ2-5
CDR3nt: TGTGCCAGCAGCTACTCCGCAGGGTGGAGAGAGACCCAGTACTTC
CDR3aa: CASSYSAGWRETQYF

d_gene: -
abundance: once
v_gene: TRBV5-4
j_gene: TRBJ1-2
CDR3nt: TGTGCCAGCAGCCGAGACAGGAACTATGGCTACACCTTC
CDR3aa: CASSRDRNYGYTF

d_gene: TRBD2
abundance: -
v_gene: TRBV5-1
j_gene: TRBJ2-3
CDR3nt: TGCGCCAGCAGCTTGGGACTAGCGGGGGGGCTGGATACGCAGTATTTT
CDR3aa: CASSLGLAGGLDTQYF

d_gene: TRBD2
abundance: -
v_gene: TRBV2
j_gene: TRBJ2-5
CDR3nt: TGTGCCAGTAGGGAGGGGGAGACCCAGTACTTC
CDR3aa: CASREGETQYF

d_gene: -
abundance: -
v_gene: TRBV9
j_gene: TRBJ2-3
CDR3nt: TGTGCCAGCAGCTCCCGGACTTCAGATACGCAGTATTTT
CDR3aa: CASSSRTSDTQYF

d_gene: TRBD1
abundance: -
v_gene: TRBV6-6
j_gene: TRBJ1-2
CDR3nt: TGTGCCAGCAGTTATAGTAACAGGGGGGACTATGGCTACACCTTC
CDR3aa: CASSYSNRGDYGYTF

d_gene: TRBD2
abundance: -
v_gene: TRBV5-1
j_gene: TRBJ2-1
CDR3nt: TGCGCCAGCAGCTTCCGGTTTGTAGCGGGGGCTAAACAGAGTGAGCAGTTCTTC
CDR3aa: CASSFRFVAGAKQSEQFF

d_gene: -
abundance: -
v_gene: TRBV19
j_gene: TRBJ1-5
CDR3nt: TGTGCCAGTAAGAATGTTGACACTCAGCCCCAGCATTTT
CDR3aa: CASKNVDTQPQHF

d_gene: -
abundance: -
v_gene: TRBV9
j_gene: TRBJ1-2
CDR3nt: TGTGCCAGCAGCTCAGTCAGGGGTCCCGATTATGGCTACACCTTC
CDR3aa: CASSSVRGPDYGYTF

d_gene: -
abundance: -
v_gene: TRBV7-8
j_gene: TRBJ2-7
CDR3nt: TGTGCCAGCAGCTTTCAACGCGGGGCCTCCTACGAGCAGTACTTC
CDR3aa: CASSFQRGASYEQYF

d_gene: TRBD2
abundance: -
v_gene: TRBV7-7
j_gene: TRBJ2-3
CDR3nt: TGTGCCAGCAGTCCGGGGGGGGATCGCACAGATACGCAGTATTTT
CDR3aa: CASSPGGDRTDTQYF